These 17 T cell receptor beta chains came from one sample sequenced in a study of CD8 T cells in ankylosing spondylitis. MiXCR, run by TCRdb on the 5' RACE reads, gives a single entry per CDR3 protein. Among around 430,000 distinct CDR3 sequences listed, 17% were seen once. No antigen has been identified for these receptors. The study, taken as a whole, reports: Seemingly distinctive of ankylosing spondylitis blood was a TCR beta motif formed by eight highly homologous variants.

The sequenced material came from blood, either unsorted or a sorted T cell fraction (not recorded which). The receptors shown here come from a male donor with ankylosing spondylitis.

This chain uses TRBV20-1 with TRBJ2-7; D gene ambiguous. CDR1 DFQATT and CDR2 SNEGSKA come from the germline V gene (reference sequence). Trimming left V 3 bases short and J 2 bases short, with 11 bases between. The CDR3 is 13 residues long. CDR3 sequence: CSASHDRTYEQYF. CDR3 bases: TGCAGTGCTAGCCACGACCGAACCTACGAGCAGTACTTC.

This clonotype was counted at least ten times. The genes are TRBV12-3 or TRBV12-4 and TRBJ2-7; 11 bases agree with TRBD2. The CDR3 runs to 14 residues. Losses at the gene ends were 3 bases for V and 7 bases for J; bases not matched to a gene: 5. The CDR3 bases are TGTGCCAGCAGTTTGACTAGCGGGGTCGCTGAGCAGTACTTC. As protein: CASSLTSGVAEQYF.

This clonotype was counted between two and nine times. The CDR3 DNA sequence: TGCGCCAGCAGGGTTCAGGGCCAAGATGAAGCTTTCTTT. This sequence encodes CASRVQGQDEAFF. V gene TRBV5-1 combines with J gene TRBJ1-1, with D possibly matching TRBD1 (5 bases). Trimming left V 5 bases short and J 7 bases short, with 15 bases between. The CDR3 runs 13 residues. Germline-derived CDR1 and CDR2 are SGHRS and YFSETQ.

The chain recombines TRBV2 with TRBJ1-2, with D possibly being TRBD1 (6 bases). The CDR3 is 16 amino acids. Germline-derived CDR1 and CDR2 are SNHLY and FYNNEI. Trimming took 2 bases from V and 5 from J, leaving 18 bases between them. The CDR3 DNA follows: TGTGCCAGCAGTGAAAACAGGGTGGGATCGAGATATGGCTACACCTTC. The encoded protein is CASSENRVGSRYGYTF.

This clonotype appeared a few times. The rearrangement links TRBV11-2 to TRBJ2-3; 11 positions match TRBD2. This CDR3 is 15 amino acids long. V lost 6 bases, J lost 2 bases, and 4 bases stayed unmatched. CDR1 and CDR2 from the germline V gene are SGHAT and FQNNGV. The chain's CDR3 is CASRPGLAATDTQYF. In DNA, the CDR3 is TGTGCCAGCAGGCCGGGACTAGCGGCCACAGATACGCAGTATTTT. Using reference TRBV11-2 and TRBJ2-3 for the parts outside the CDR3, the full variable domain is EAGVAQSPRYKIIEKRQSVAFWCNPISGHATLYWYQQILGQGPKLLIQFQNNGVVDDSQLPKDRFSAERLKGVDSTLKIQPAKLEDSAVYLCASRPGLAATDTQYFGPGTRLTVL.

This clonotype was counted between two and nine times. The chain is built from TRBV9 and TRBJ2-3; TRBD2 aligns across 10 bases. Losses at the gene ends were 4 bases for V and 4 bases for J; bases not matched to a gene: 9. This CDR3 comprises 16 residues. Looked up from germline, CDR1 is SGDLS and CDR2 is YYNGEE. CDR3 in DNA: TGTGCCAGCAGCCCGGGACTAGCGTACGGGGCAGATACGCAGTATTTT. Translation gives CASSPGLAYGADTQYF.

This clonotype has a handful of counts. CDR3 region: CASSSGGPGANVLTF. The DNA of the CDR3 is TGTGCCAGCAGCTCGGGGGGGCCTGGGGCCAACGTCCTGACTTTC. The gene calls are TRBV7-9 and TRBJ2-6, with TRBD2 matching 8 bases. The V and J ends lost 4 bases and 2 bases, in that order; junction bases with no gene match: 1. Germline loops: CDR1 SEHNR, CDR2 FQNEAQ (reference sequence). The CDR3 has 15 residues.

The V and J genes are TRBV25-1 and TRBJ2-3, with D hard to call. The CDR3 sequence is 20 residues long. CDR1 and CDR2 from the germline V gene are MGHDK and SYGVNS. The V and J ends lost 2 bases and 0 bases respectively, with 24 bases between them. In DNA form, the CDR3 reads TGTGCCAGCAGTGAAATAATAAAACCAAACCCCTGGTTTAGCACAGATACGCAGTATTTT. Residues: CASSEIIKPNPWFSTDTQYF.

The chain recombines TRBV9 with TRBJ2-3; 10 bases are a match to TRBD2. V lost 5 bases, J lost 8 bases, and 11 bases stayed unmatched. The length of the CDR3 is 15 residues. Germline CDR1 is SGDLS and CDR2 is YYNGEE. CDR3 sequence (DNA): TGTGCCAGCAGTCGTAGCGGGGGGTCGCCGGGTACGCAGTATTTT. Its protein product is CASSRSGGSPGTQYF.

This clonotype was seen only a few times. Here the CDR3 reads CSARTYGQYDYGYTF. The DNA of the CDR3 is TGCAGTGCTAGGACTTACGGCCAATACGACTATGGCTACACCTTC. This chain links TRBV20-1 with TRBJ1-2; no reliable D call. The CDR3 consists of 15 residues. The germline V gene has CDR1 DFQATT and CDR2 SNEGSKA (reference sequence). Trimming removed 3 bases from V and 3 bases from J, with 17 bases in between.

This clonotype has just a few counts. CDR3 coding DNA: TGTGCCAGCAGCTGGGGAGCGGGAGTGGTGGAGACCCAGTACTTC. The encoded protein is CASSWGAGVVETQYF. The chain recombines TRBV5-4 with TRBJ2-5; 8 nucleotides match TRBD2. This CDR3 region has 15 residues. V lost 3 bases, J lost 5 bases, and 9 bases stayed unmatched. CDR1 is SGHNT and CDR2 is YYREEE in the germline V gene (reference sequence).

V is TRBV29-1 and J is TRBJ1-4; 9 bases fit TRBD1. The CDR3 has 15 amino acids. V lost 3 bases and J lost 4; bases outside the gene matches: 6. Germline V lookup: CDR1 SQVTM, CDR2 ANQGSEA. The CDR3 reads CSVDSGQGHNEKLFF. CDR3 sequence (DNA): TGCAGCGTTGATTCAGGACAGGGGCATAATGAAAAACTGTTTTTT. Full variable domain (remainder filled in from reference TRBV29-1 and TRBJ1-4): SAVISQKPSRDICQRGTSLTIQCQVDSQVTMMFWYRQQPGQSLTLIATANQGSEATYESGFVIDKFPISRPNLTFSTLTVSNMSPEDSSIYLCSVDSGQGHNEKLFFGSGTQLSVL.

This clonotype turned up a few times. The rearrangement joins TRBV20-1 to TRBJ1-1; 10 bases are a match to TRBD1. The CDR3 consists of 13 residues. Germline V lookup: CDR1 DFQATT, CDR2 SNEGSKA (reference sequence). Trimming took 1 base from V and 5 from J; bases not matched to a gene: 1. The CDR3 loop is CSARGTGGTEAFF. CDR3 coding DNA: TGCAGTGCTAGAGGGACAGGGGGAACTGAAGCTTTCTTT.

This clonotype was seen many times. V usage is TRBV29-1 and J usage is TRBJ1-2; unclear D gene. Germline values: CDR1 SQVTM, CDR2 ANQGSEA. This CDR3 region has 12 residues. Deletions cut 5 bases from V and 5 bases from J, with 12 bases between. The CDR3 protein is CSVRGVLYGYTF. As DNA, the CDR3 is TGCAGCGTTCGCGGGGTATTGTATGGCTACACCTTC.

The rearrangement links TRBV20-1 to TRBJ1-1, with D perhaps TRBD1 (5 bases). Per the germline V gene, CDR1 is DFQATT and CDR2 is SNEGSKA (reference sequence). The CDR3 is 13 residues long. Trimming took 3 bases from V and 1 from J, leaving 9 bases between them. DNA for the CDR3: TGCAGTGCTAGGGTTACAGGGAACACTGAAGCTTTCTTT. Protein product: CSARVTGNTEAFF.

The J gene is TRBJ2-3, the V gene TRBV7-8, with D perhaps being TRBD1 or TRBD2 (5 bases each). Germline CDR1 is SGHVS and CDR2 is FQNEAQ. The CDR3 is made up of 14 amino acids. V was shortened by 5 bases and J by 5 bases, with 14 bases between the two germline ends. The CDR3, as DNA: TGTGCCAGCAGCAAGGACATTGGGGGAGATACGCAGTATTTT. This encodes CASSKDIGGDTQYF.

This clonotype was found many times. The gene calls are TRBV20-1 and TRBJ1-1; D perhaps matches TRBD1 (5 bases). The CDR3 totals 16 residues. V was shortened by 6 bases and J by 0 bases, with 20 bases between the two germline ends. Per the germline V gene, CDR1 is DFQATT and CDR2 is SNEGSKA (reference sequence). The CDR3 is CSAQPAGRILNTEAFF. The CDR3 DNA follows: TGCAGTGCCCAGCCGGCAGGGCGGATCTTGAACACTGAAGCTTTCTTT.